This T cell receptor beta chain originates from a study of blood T cell repertoires in COVID-19. Across the whole study: Samples taken during acute and convalescent COVID-19 were collected in the United States, Italy and Spain.

The repertoire was sequenced with immunoSEQ multiplex PCR; TCRdb's copy has only in-frame clones and lacks some. This table has about 120,000 clones, around 83% appearing once. Germline CDR1 reads SGHRS; CDR2 reads YFSETQ. This CDR3 region has 14 residues. The junction had 10 bases not matched to a gene; V was cut back by 4 bases and J by 6 bases. Sequenced material: peripheral blood. The chain carries TRBV5-1 and TRBJ2-7, with 7 positions matching TRBD2. The TCR sequence derives from a man older than 75 with active or convalescent COVID-19. In DNA, the CDR3 is TGCGCCAGCAGCACCGGACTAGACCCTCTCGAGCAGTACTTC. Translated: CASSTGLDPLEQYF.